The 27 T cell receptor beta chains below were found in one sample sequenced in a study of spatial heterogeneity in lung cancer. Time point noted: sample taken at primary tumor resection. Whole RNA came from tumor, nontumor lung or frozen PBMC and was sequenced without being sorted. Via MiXCR, TCRdb re-called the 5' RACE reads, giving one row per CDR3 protein. The sample consists of under 8,000 distinct CDR3 sequences, approximately 3.8% of them appearing once. Sequenced material: normal lung tissue next to the tumor, taken at surgery. These receptors were taken from a female donor with early-stage non-small cell lung cancer.

This clonotype has at least ten counts. This beta chain represents an off-target read in a library built for alpha chains; its size is of limited meaning. The CDR3 coding sequence is TGTGCCAGCAGTCCCACAGGGTCAGGAGGGGGAGTCTATGGCTACACCTTC. As protein: CASSPTGSGGGVYGYTF. The chain is built from TRBV6-5 and TRBJ1-2, with D tentatively TRBD1 (6 bases). V lost 5 bases and J lost 4, with 23 bases in between. There are 17 residues in the CDR3. Per germline, CDR1 MNHEY and CDR2 SVGAGI.

By sample fraction, this clonotype is medium-sized (0.01 to 0.1%). Because the library targeted alpha chains, this beta chain is an off-target read whose size means little. V is TRBV27 and J is TRBJ2-3; 7 bases align to TRBD1. CDR1 is MNHEY and CDR2 is SMNVEV in the germline V gene (reference sequence). The CDR3 has 13 amino acids. Germline trimming cut 3 bases from V and 5 bases from J; bases unmatched to any gene: 2. Written as DNA, the CDR3 is TGTGCCAGCAGTTTGAGGGGGCAAGATACGCAGTATTTT. This gives the protein CASSLRGQDTQYF.

This clonotype was recorded many times. For a library built for alpha chains, this beta chain is a stray read; little rests on its size. The chain combines TRBV7-9 with TRBJ2-3, with a tentative D call TRBD1 (6 bases). The germline V gene has CDR1 SEHNR and CDR2 FQNEAQ (reference sequence). Trimming removed 4 bases from V and 10 bases from J, with 12 bases in between. CDR3 length: 12 amino acids. CDR3 sequence (DNA): TGTGCCAGCAGCTACGCCCGACAGGCGCAGTATTTT. It encodes CASSYARQAQYF.

This clonotype was seen at least ten times. The library was built for alpha chains, so this beta chain is an off-target read and its size means little. The chain recombines TRBV4-1 with TRBJ2-5; 7 nucleotides align to TRBD2. The germline V gene encodes CDR1 MGHRA and CDR2 YSYEKL. The CDR3 is made up of 16 amino acids. V lost 1 base to trimming and J lost 3 bases; unmatched junction nucleotides: 8. CDR3 nucleotides: TGCGCCAGCAGCCAAGTCCCGGCTAGCGGCGAAGAGACCCAGTACTTC. Translated: CASSQVPASGEETQYF.

At least ten counts were recorded for this clonotype. Since the library was made to target alpha chains, this beta chain is a stray read and its abundance is not meaningful. The chain recombines TRBV11-2 with TRBJ2-2; D is possibly TRBD2 (6 bases). CDR1 is SGHAT, CDR2 FQNNGV, per germline. Trimming stripped 2 bases from V and 1 base from J, with 8 bases between. This CDR3 region has 15 residues. CDR3 DNA sequence: TGTGCCAGCAGCTTACGGGGGTGGAACACCGGGGAGCTGTTTTTT. Protein: CASSLRGWNTGELFF.

Relative to its sample, this clonotype is medium-sized. This beta chain is a stray sequence in a library constructed for alpha chains; its clone size is not meaningful. The V and J genes are TRBV12-3 or TRBV12-4 and TRBJ2-1, with TRBD1 matching 10 bases. With 2 bases clipped from V and 5 bases from J, the junction kept 6 bases outside the gene matches. CDR3 size: 16 residues. In DNA, the CDR3 is TGTGCCAGCAGTTTATTAAGACAGGGGGCGAACAATGAGCAGTTCTTC. It translates to CASSLLRQGANNEQFF.

This clonotype is medium-sized (0.01 to 0.1%). This beta chain is a stray sequence in a library constructed for alpha chains; its clone size is not meaningful. The CDR3 loop reads CASRGTRNTEAFF. CDR3 bases: TGTGCCAGCAGGGGGACAAGGAACACTGAAGCTTTCTTT. This chain connects TRBV2 to TRBJ1-1; weak D call: TRBD1 (6 bases). There are 13 residues in the CDR3. V lost 6 bases to trimming and J lost 1 base, with 9 bases between them. CDR1 and CDR2 (germline): SNHLY, FYNNEI. The full variable domain, in which reference TRBV2 and TRBJ1-1 provide the parts outside the CDR3, is EPEVTQTPSHQVTQMGQEVILRCVPISNHLYFYWYRQILGQKVEFLVSFYNNEISEKSEIFDDQFSVERPDGSNFTLKIRSTKLEDSAMYFCASRGTRNTEAFFGQGTRLTVV.

This clonotype was picked up many times. This beta chain is off target for a library built for alpha chains, so its abundance means little. The chain joins TRBV6-5 to TRBJ2-7; TRBD1 matches at 8 bases. CDR3 length: 13 amino acids. The germline V gene encodes CDR1 MNHEY and CDR2 SVGAGI. V was pared by 4 bases and J by 7 bases, with 6 bases of the junction left unmatched. The CDR3 sequence is CASSSGQGEEQYF. For the CDR3, the DNA is TGTGCCAGCAGTTCAGGACAGGGAGAAGAGCAGTACTTC.

At least ten counts were recorded for this clonotype. Because the library targeted alpha chains, this beta chain is an off-target read whose size means little. This chain links TRBV25-1 with TRBJ2-1, with TRBD2 matching over 7 bases. V dropped 4 bases and J dropped 5; count of bases not matched to a gene: 5. The germline V gene has CDR1 MGHDK and CDR2 SYGVNS. This CDR3 comprises 14 residues. DNA of the CDR3: TGTGCCAGCAGTGTGGCTAGCGGAAACAATGAGCAGTTCTTC. Protein: CASSVASGNNEQFF.

Within the sample, this clonotype is medium-sized. This beta chain represents an off-target read in a library built for alpha chains; its size is of limited meaning. The chain employs TRBV28 and TRBJ1-1, with D maybe TRBD1 (6 bases). V was shortened by 2 bases and J by 4 bases, with 11 bases between the two germline ends. Germline CDR1 is MDHEN and CDR2 is SYDVKM. The CDR3 has 14 amino acids. Here the CDR3 DNA reads TGTGCCAGCAGTTTAGGGGGGCTGAGCACTGAAGCTTTCTTT. Its protein product is CASSLGGLSTEAFF.

This clonotype occurred many times. The size of this beta chain means little, since it is a stray read in a library made for alpha chains. The chain employs TRBV6-2 or TRBV6-3 and TRBJ1-5, with a weak D call TRBD1 (5 bases). V lost 4 bases and J lost 3, with 13 bases in between. In germline, CDR1 is MNHEY, CDR2 SVGEGT. The CDR3 spans 15 residues. CDR3 region: CASSFIGANNQPQHF. DNA for the CDR3: TGTGCCAGCAGTTTTATAGGGGCTAACAATCAGCCCCAGCATTTT.

This clonotype appeared many times. This beta chain was picked up by a library intended for alpha chains and is off target, so its count carries little meaning. This chain connects TRBV4-1 to TRBJ1-2; D is unresolved. Germline V lookup: CDR1 MGHRA, CDR2 YSYEKL. The CDR3 spans 14 residues. Trimming cost V 3 bases and J 6 bases, with 14 bases left between them. The CDR3 protein is CASSQGWIRDGYTF. The DNA of the CDR3 is TGCGCCAGCAGCCAGGGGTGGATAAGGGATGGCTACACCTTC.

This clonotype was counted at least ten times. This beta chain appears as a stray read in a library generated for alpha chains; its size is not informative. The rearrangement uses TRBV7-2 and TRBJ2-7; D gene uncertain. The V end was cut by 1 base, the J end by 2 bases, with 3 bases between. In germline, CDR1 is SGHTA, CDR2 FQGNSA. There are 12 residues in the CDR3. The chain's CDR3 is CASSLVPYEQYF. For the CDR3, the DNA is TGTGCCAGCAGCTTAGTACCCTACGAGCAGTACTTC.

This clonotype rates as medium-sized (0.01 to 0.1%). This beta chain is an unintended read in a library built for alpha chains; its size means little. This chain connects TRBV7-8 to TRBJ2-1; a possible D gene is TRBD2 (5 bases). There are 15 residues in the CDR3. With 5 bases removed from V and 8 bases from J, the gap between germline ends came to 19 bases. Per germline, CDR1 SGHVS and CDR2 FQNEAQ. The CDR3 is CASSPRTSGGDEQFF. CDR3 DNA: TGTGCCAGCAGCCCGCGCACTAGTGGTGGCGATGAGCAGTTCTTC.

The count of this clonotype is one. Compared with germline, one end of the junction differs, possibly owing to a read error. Since the library was made to target alpha chains, this beta chain is a stray read and its abundance is not meaningful. V is TRBV7-6 and J is TRBJ1-6; D is unresolved. This CDR3 comprises 16 residues. From germline, CDR1 is SGHVS and CDR2 FNYEAQ. The CDR3 DNA sequence: TGTGCCTGCAGCTTGACGGAACTCTCCTATAATTCATCCCTCCACTTT. Its translation is CACSLTELSYNSSLHF.

This clonotype was detected many times. Since it is a stray read in a library aimed at alpha chains, this beta chain has a size that is not meaningful. The chain couples TRBV2 to TRBJ1-5, with unresolved D. The V gene lost 4 bases and the J gene lost 5 bases, with 9 bases spanning the gap. CDR3 length: 13 residues. Germline V lookup: CDR1 SNHLY, CDR2 FYNNEI. The CDR3 here is CASSGRSDQPQHF. The CDR3, as DNA: TGTGCCAGCAGTGGACGCTCAGATCAGCCCCAGCATTTT.

Many counts were recorded for this clonotype. This beta chain is a stray sequence in a library constructed for alpha chains; its clone size is not meaningful. The V gene is TRBV11-2, the J gene TRBJ1-1; D gene uncertain. V gave up 0 bases and J gave up 1 base, with 3 bases separating them. The length of the CDR3 is 13 residues. From germline, CDR1 is SGHAT and CDR2 FQNNGV. CDR3 loop: CASSLERNTEAFF. In DNA form, the CDR3 reads TGTGCCAGCAGCTTAGAAAGGAACACTGAAGCTTTCTTT.

There are many counts of this clonotype. A library made for alpha chains picked up this beta chain off target, so its size means little. This sequence joins TRBV9 and TRBJ1-1; 7 bases line up with TRBD1. CDR1 is SGDLS, CDR2 YYNGEE, per germline. The CDR3 loop spans 14 amino acids. The J segment lost 1 base and the V segment lost 0 bases, leaving 0 bases of the junction unmatched. This CDR3 is CASSVGQGNTEAFF. CDR3 DNA: TGTGCCAGCAGCGTAGGACAGGGGAACACTGAAGCTTTCTTT. Filled out from reference TRBV9 and TRBJ1-1, the complete variable domain reads DSGVTQTPKHLITATGQRVTLRCSPRSGDLSVYWYQQSLDQGLQFLIQYYNGEERAKGNILERFSAQQFPDLHSELNLSSLELGDSALYFCASSVGQGNTEAFFGQGTRLTVV.

This clonotype was seen once. This beta chain is a stray sequence in a library constructed for alpha chains; its clone size is not meaningful. The chain recombines TRBV6-1 with TRBJ1-1; 7 bases agree with TRBD1. Germline assignment: CDR1 MNHNS and CDR2 SASEGT. The CDR3 runs to 14 residues. Germline trimming cut 0 bases from V and 6 bases from J; bases unmatched to any gene: 4. In DNA, the CDR3 is TGTGCCAGCAGTGAAGCGGGACAGAAAGCTGAAGCTTTCTTT. Protein: CASSEAGQKAEAFF.

This clonotype was detected many times. This beta chain is a stray read from a library made for alpha chains; its abundance is not meaningful. The chain employs TRBV6-5 and TRBJ1-6, with TRBD1 matching 8 bases. The V segment lost 5 bases and the J segment 9 bases; nucleotides outside the gene matches: 6. Per the germline V gene, CDR1 is MNHEY and CDR2 is SVGAGI. The CDR3 has 14 amino acids. The CDR3 loop is CASSGRQGSSPLHF. In nucleotides, the CDR3 is TGTGCCAGCAGTGGCAGACAGGGGTCTTCACCCCTCCACTTT.

As regards this clonotype: The library was built for alpha chains, so this beta chain is an off-target read and its size means little. The V and J genes are TRBV20-1 and TRBJ2-5; TRBD2 matches at 11 bases. The trim removed 3 bases at V and 5 bases at J, leaving 11 bases unmatched. Per germline, CDR1 DFQATT and CDR2 SNEGSKA (reference sequence). CDR3 length equals 16 residues. Here the CDR3 reads CSASPPTSGIGETQYF. The CDR3 region has the DNA TGCAGTGCTAGCCCCCCGACTAGCGGGATTGGGGAGACCCAGTACTTC.

In this sample, this clonotype turned up many times. This beta chain is an unintended read in a library built for alpha chains; its size means little. CDR3 loop: CASSLSGAGQGSYEQYF. In DNA, the CDR3 is TGTGCCAGCAGCTTATCTGGGGCAGGACAGGGATCCTACGAGCAGTACTTC. The chain couples TRBV7-6 to TRBJ2-7; 8 bases match TRBD1. The germline V gene has CDR1 SGHVS and CDR2 FNYEAQ. The V and J ends lost 2 bases and 1 base, in that order; junction bases with no gene match: 10. CDR3 length: 17 amino acids.

This clonotype was observed a handful of times. This beta chain is a stray sequence in a library constructed for alpha chains; its clone size is not meaningful. This chain joins TRBV20-1 and TRBJ2-3; the D call may be TRBD1 or TRBD2 (5 bases each). The CDR3 consists of 16 residues. Germline V CDR1 and CDR2: DFQATT, SNEGSKA (reference sequence). Deletions cut 0 bases from V and 7 bases from J, with 20 bases between. Written as DNA, the CDR3 is TGCAGTGCTAGAGACATTTCCTACGGGGCACAGTATACGCAGTATTTT. It specifies CSARDISYGAQYTQYF.

This clonotype appeared a few times. This beta chain is an unintended read in a library built for alpha chains; its size means little. V and J are TRBV5-1 and TRBJ2-1; 10 nucleotides match TRBD1. The CDR3 sequence is 16 residues long. After removal of 4 bases from V and 6 bases from J, the junction contained 10 bases not matched to a gene. Germline V gives CDR1 SGHRS, CDR2 YFSETQ. CDR3 nucleotides: TGCGCCAGCAGCACCGCCGGACAGGGGGTTCGCAATGAGCAGTTCTTC. Protein product: CASSTAGQGVRNEQFF. Looking up the rest from reference TRBV5-1 and TRBJ2-1 gives the full variable domain: KAGVTQTPRYLIKTRGQQVTLSCSPISGHRSVSWYQQTPGQGLQFLFEYFSETQRNKGNFPGRFSGRQFSNSRSEMNVSTLELGDSALYLCASSTAGQGVRNEQFFGPGTRLTVL.

This clonotype was counted at least ten times. This beta chain is a stray read from a library made for alpha chains; its abundance is not meaningful. The V and J genes are TRBV14 and TRBJ1-1, with D possibly matching TRBD1 (6 bases). The length of the CDR3 is 13 residues. Germline CDR1 reads SGHDN; CDR2 reads FVKESK. The V end was cut by 0 bases, the J end by 11 bases, with 13 bases between. The CDR3 DNA reads as TGTGCCAGCAGCCAAGACTACAGGAGGGGGGCTTTCTTT. Residues: CASSQDYRRGAFF. The whole variable domain, filled in from reference TRBV14 and TRBJ1-1, reads EAGVTQFPSHSVIEKGQTVTLRCDPISGHDNLYWYRRVMGKEIKFLLHFVKESKQDESGMPNNRFLAERTGGTYSTLKVQPAELEDSGVYFCASSQDYRRGAFFGQGTRLTVV.

This clonotype showed up many times. Since it is a stray read in a library aimed at alpha chains, this beta chain has a size that is not meaningful. The V gene is TRBV5-1, the J gene TRBJ2-1; 8 nucleotides match TRBD2. The CDR3 extends over 16 amino acids. J gave up 0 bases and V 1 base, and 3 bases lay outside the gene matches. The germline V gene has CDR1 SGHRS and CDR2 YFSETQ. The CDR3 spells CASSLPSGGSYNEQFF. CDR3 DNA sequence: TGCGCCAGCAGCTTGCCCAGCGGGGGCTCCTACAATGAGCAGTTCTTC.

This clonotype is deemed medium-sized. This beta chain is an off-target read within a library intended for alpha chains, so its frequency means little. The rearrangement uses TRBV5-1 and TRBJ2-3, with 8 bases aligning to TRBD2. CDR1 is SGHRS and CDR2 is YFSETQ in the germline V gene. The CDR3 covers 14 residues. V shed 2 bases and J 6 bases; nucleotides not matched to a gene: 5. CDR3 region: CASSLSGGRDTQYF. CDR3 sequence (DNA): TGCGCCAGCAGCTTAAGCGGGGGCAGGGATACGCAGTATTTT.